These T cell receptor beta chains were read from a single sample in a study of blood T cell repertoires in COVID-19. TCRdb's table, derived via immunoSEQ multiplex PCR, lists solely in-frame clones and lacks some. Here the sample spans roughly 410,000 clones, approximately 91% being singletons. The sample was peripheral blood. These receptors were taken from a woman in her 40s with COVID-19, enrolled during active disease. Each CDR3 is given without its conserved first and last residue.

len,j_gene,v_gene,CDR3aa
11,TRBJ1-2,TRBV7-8,ASSLGGSGGYT
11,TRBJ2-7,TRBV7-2,ASSQGTGREQY
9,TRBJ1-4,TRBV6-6,ASSSAPGLF
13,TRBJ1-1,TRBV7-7,ASSPQGQGTTEAF
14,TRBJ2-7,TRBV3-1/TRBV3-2,ASSQVSGRAAGEQY
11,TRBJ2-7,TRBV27,ASSLQGSDEQY
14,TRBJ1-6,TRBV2,ASSDVRGLNNSPLH
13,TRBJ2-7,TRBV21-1,ASSKALSGTYEQY
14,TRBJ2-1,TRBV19,ASRASGIFIGNEQF
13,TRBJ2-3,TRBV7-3,ASSSLAASTDTQY
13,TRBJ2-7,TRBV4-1,ASSRLAAESYEQY
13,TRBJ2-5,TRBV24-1,ATSPTGSHQETQY
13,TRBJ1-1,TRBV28,ASTLTPWAYTEAF
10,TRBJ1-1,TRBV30,AWSPRNTEAF
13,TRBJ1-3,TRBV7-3,ASSLGPNSGNTIY
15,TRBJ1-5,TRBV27,ASSLWGQGKGNQPQH
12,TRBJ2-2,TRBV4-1,ASSQEGLTGELF
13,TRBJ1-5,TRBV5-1,ASSPDGNSNQPQH
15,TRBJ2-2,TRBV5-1,ASKSPGSQSGTGELF
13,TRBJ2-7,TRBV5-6,ASTNTMTGSYEQY